One and the same sample provided the 23 T cell receptor beta chains below, sequenced in a study of T cells in Graves' hyperthyroidism and ophthalmopathy (dated by TCRdb to about 2019). Receptors were amplified or captured by multiplex PCR. The sequencing machine was an Illumina HiSeq 2000. The TCR beta CDR3 regions were amplified from the RNA transcripts. A first-round RT-PCR of the TCR CDR3 used the HTBI primer set with the Qiagen OneStep RT-PCR kit. The public reads were reprocessed in TCRdb via fastp at Q25 and MiXCR, keeping in-frame beta chains. Entries are consolidated by CDR3 protein sequence, retaining the most common genes and DNA. This sample comprises some 300,000 distinct CDR3 sequences, 16% of them detected only once. The top ten clonotypes cover roughly 31% of the sample. Material for sequencing was blood. These TCRs come from a young man with Graves' hyperthyroidism.

This clonotype was counted many times. The chain combines TRBV12-3 or TRBV12-4 with TRBJ1-6; 8 nucleotides line up with TRBD1. This CDR3 has 17 residues. After removal of 5 bases from V and 5 bases from J, the junction contained 11 bases not matched to a gene. DNA of the CDR3: TGTGCCAGCAGTCCCGGCGCACAGGGGGACAATAATTCACCCCTCCACTTT. Encoded protein: CASSPGAQGDNNSPLHF.

There are many counts of this clonotype. The chain employs TRBV7-8 and TRBJ2-7, with 8 bases fitting TRBD2. The CDR3 loop spans 14 amino acids. With 8 bases clipped from V and 0 bases from J, the junction kept 6 bases outside the gene matches. The germline gives CDR1 SGHVS, CDR2 FQNEAQ. The CDR3 DNA reads TGTGCCAGCCGAAGCGGGGGCCCCTCCTACGAGCAGTACTTC. Amino acid sequence: CASRSGGPSYEQYF.

There are many counts of this clonotype. The rearrangement uses TRBV28 and TRBJ1-1; tentatively, D is TRBD1 (5 bases). CDR1 and CDR2 (germline): MDHEN, SYDVKM. CDR3 length: 13 amino acids. The germline V and J ends were trimmed by 9 bases and 0 bases, with 11 bases remaining between them. This chain's CDR3 is CASRQSLNTEAFF. The CDR3 bases are TGTGCCAGTAGACAGTCTTTGAACACTGAAGCTTTCTTT.

In its sample, this clonotype was seen many times. The chain has TRBV20-1 and TRBJ2-1; 8 bases agree with TRBD2. This CDR3 has 13 amino acids. The junction had 9 bases not matched to a gene; V was cut back by 7 bases and J by 7 bases. Germline V gives CDR1 DFQATT, CDR2 SNEGSKA (reference sequence). The CDR3 here is CSVFSGNRNEQFF. CDR3 bases: TGCAGTGTGTTTAGCGGGAATCGGAATGAGCAGTTCTTC.

This clonotype came up many times. The chain links TRBV20-1 to TRBJ2-3; unclear D gene. Germline V gives CDR1 DFQATT, CDR2 SNEGSKA (reference sequence). This CDR3 is 16 amino acids long. Trimming left V 4 bases short and J 2 bases short, with 19 bases between. The CDR3 DNA sequence: TGCAGTGCTAAAGCGACCGTCCAGCTGACCACAGATACGCAGTATTTT. Its translation: CSAKATVQLTTDTQYF.

This clonotype came up many times. The chain employs TRBV5-1 and TRBJ1-4, with TRBD1 matching over 7 bases. This CDR3 region has 15 residues. J gave up 7 bases and V 4 bases, and 10 bases lay outside the gene matches. From germline, CDR1 is SGHRS and CDR2 YFSETQ. DNA for the CDR3: TGCGCCAGCAGCCCGGGGGACAGCCCAGGTGAAAAACTGTTTTTT. This sequence encodes CASSPGDSPGEKLFF.

This clonotype was seen ten or more times. The rearrangement uses TRBV20-1 and TRBJ2-7; D might be TRBD1 or TRBD2, each matching 5 bases. Germline CDR1 reads DFQATT; CDR2 reads SNEGSKA (reference sequence). CDR3 length equals 13 residues. The V gene lost 6 bases and the J gene lost 3 bases, with 15 bases spanning the gap. Here the CDR3 DNA reads TGCAGTGCCCCCGGGGCCAGTTTCTACGAGCAGTACTTC. This gives the protein CSAPGASFYEQYF.

This clonotype appeared many times. The chain employs TRBV28 and TRBJ2-5; maybe TRBD2 (6 bases). This CDR3 comprises 15 residues. In germline, CDR1 is MDHEN, CDR2 SYDVKM. V dropped 6 bases and J dropped 4 bases, with 18 bases sitting between them. CDR3 residues: CASRAPRRAGETQYF. CDR3 sequence (DNA): TGTGCCAGCAGAGCCCCGAGGAGGGCGGGAGAGACCCAGTACTTC.

This clonotype was seen ten or more times. The genes are TRBV5-1 and TRBJ1-1, with D perhaps matching TRBD1 (5 bases). V was cut by 5 bases and J by 1 base, with 12 bases left in between. Germline-derived CDR1 and CDR2 are SGHRS and YFSETQ. The CDR3 covers 14 residues. CDR3 sequence: CASRLQGANTEAFF. The CDR3 DNA sequence: TGCGCCAGCAGACTCCAGGGTGCGAACACTGAAGCTTTCTTT.

This clonotype was detected many times. This chain links TRBV20-1 with TRBJ2-7; no clear D. Germline assignment: CDR1 DFQATT and CDR2 SNEGSKA (reference sequence). V lost 1 base to trimming and J lost 3 bases, with 4 bases between them. There are 11 residues in the CDR3. The CDR3 spells CSARGGYEQYF. The CDR3 DNA reads as TGCAGTGCTAGAGGGGGCTACGAGCAGTACTTC.

The table lists this clonotype with a few counts. The chain is built from TRBV7-2 and TRBJ2-4, with D uncertain. This CDR3 contains 12 residues. The V gene lost 5 bases and the J gene lost 8 bases, with 10 bases spanning the gap. Germline loops: CDR1 SGHTA, CDR2 FQGNSA. CDR3 loop: CASSPNTDIQYF. The CDR3 coding sequence is TGTGCCAGCAGCCCCAATACGGACATTCAGTACTTC.

There are a few counts of this clonotype. This CDR3 reads CASGPLRTNTEAFF. The DNA for the CDR3 is TGTGCCAGCGGCCCCCTAAGGACGAACACTGAAGCTTTCTTT. The chain recombines TRBV6-1 with TRBJ1-1; no reliable D call. This CDR3 is 14 amino acids long. CDR1 is MNHNS and CDR2 is SASEGT in the germline V gene. The V end was cut by 8 bases, the J end by 1 base, with 14 bases between.

This clonotype was detected a few times. The chain carries TRBV24-1 and TRBJ2-5; D gene unclear. Trimming stripped 2 bases from V and 4 bases from J, with 7 bases between. From germline, CDR1 is KGHDR and CDR2 SFDVKD. The CDR3 is made up of 13 amino acids. The CDR3 protein is CATSDSGVETQYF. CDR3 DNA sequence: TGTGCCACCAGTGATTCCGGAGTAGAGACCCAGTACTTC.

At least ten counts were recorded for this clonotype. This sequence joins TRBV20-1 and TRBJ2-5; 9 bases line up with TRBD1. CDR1 is DFQATT, CDR2 SNEGSKA, per germline (reference sequence). Trimming removed 5 bases from V and 5 bases from J; junction bases left unmatched: 6. This CDR3 is 13 amino acids long. The CDR3 protein is CSAVQGAGETQYF. The CDR3 bases are TGCAGTGCTGTACAGGGGGCGGGTGAGACCCAGTACTTC.

This clonotype was found many times. The chain uses TRBV6-1 and TRBJ2-1, with D uncertain. The V gene's germline CDR1 is MNHNS and CDR2 SASEGT. Trimming cost V 5 bases and J 12 bases, with 17 bases left between them. The CDR3 spans 13 residues. CDR3 loop: CASSIVPAFGQFF. CDR3 DNA sequence: TGTGCCAGCAGTATAGTACCTGCTTTTGGGCAGTTCTTC.

This clonotype showed up many times. CDR3 region: CASSWDRSSYNEQFF. The DNA of the CDR3 is TGCGCCAGCAGCTGGGACCGGAGCTCCTACAATGAGCAGTTCTTC. The chain is built from TRBV5-1 and TRBJ2-1, with D possibly called TRBD1 or TRBD2 (5 bases each). Germline V gives CDR1 SGHRS, CDR2 YFSETQ. The CDR3 runs to 15 residues. The V and J ends lost 3 bases and 0 bases respectively, with 10 bases between them.

For this clonotype: The germline gene is not matched at one end of the junction; a read error may be the cause. This chain connects TRBV4-1 to TRBJ2-7, with D perhaps given as TRBD1 or TRBD2 (5 bases each). The CDR3 has 16 residues. In germline, CDR1 is MGHRA, CDR2 YSYEKL. CDR3 bases: TGCGCCAGCAGCCAACGCCCTCAGGGATCGGGGTCCGAGCCGTACTTC. It yields the protein CASSQRPQGSGSEPYF.

This CDR3 reads CATSQGPGRNEQFF. CDR3 coding DNA: TGTGCCACCAGTCAGGGACCGGGACGCAATGAGCAGTTCTTC. The rearrangement links TRBV24-1 to TRBJ2-1, with D perhaps matching TRBD1 or TRBD2 (5 bases each). CDR1 is KGHDR, CDR2 SFDVKD, per germline. V was clipped by 6 bases and J by 6 bases, with 14 bases between them. This CDR3 has 14 residues.

In its sample, this clonotype was seen many times. J is TRBJ1-1 and V is TRBV7-3, with a weak D call TRBD1 (5 bases). This CDR3 contains 13 residues. The V gene lost 5 bases and the J gene lost 9 bases, with 16 bases spanning the gap. Germline CDR1 and CDR2: SGHTA and FQGTGA. In nucleotides, the CDR3 is TGTGCCAGCAGCGTCAGTCGGGGGGACCAAGCTTTCTTT. Translated: CASSVSRGDQAFF.

This clonotype was recorded at least ten times. V and J are TRBV6-1 and TRBJ1-2; 10 nucleotides match TRBD1. This CDR3 spans 15 amino acids. In germline, CDR1 is MNHNS, CDR2 SASEGT. The V segment lost 6 bases and the J segment 6 bases; nucleotides outside the gene matches: 10. CDR3 nucleotide sequence: TGTGCCAGCAGCCAAGGACAGGGGGTGAGGGATGGCTACACCTTC. It yields the protein CASSQGQGVRDGYTF.

In its sample, this clonotype was seen a few times. In DNA form, the CDR3 reads TGCGCCAGCAGCTTGCTCTTTCTAGGAGACACTGAAGCTTTCTTT. Translating gives CASSLLFLGDTEAFF. The chain employs TRBV5-1 and TRBJ1-1; D call uncertain. Germline loops: CDR1 SGHRS, CDR2 YFSETQ. V gave up 1 base and J gave up 3 bases, with 13 bases separating them. This CDR3 is 15 amino acids long.

The sample holds a few counts of this clonotype. The chain's CDR3 is CASSFGLAASYEQYF. The CDR3 DNA reads as TGCGCCAGCAGCTTTGGGCTAGCGGCCTCCTACGAGCAGTACTTC. The chain joins TRBV5-1 to TRBJ2-7, with 7 nucleotides matching TRBD2. CDR1 and CDR2 from the germline V gene are SGHRS and YFSETQ. Germline trimming cut 2 bases from V and 0 bases from J; bases unmatched to any gene: 5. The CDR3 runs 15 residues.

This clonotype was seen repeatedly, ten times or more. The chain recombines TRBV20-1 with TRBJ2-7, with TRBD1 identical over 7 bases. V lost 6 bases, J lost 5 bases, and 10 bases stayed unmatched. The CDR3 loop spans 13 amino acids. Looked up from germline, CDR1 is DFQATT and CDR2 is SNEGSKA (reference sequence). DNA of the CDR3: TGCAGTGCCCGTGGAGGACAGGTTAACGAGCAGTACTTC. Residues: CSARGGQVNEQYF.